This T cell receptor (beta chain) was obtained from a study of spatial heterogeneity in lung cancer. Findings of the study overall: Resection blood, more than follow-up blood, showed ubiquitous expanded tumor TCRs.

The germline CDR1 and CDR2 sequences are SGHTA and FQGNSA. The CDR3 covers 13 residues. Trimming cost V 2 bases and J 7 bases, with 8 bases left between them. The time point is: sample taken at primary tumor resection. Tumor, nontumor lung or frozen PBMC supplied whole RNA that was sequenced unsorted. Samples were obtained from some 72 donors, all untreated early-stage non-small cell lung cancer patients. TCRdb used MiXCR to reprocess the 5' RACE reads, holding one entry per CDR3 protein. The sample lists some 12,000 distinct CDR3 sequences; about 13% were seen once. This clonotype has at least ten counts. The antigen is not known.

This TCR derives from a female donor with early-stage non-small cell lung cancer. The specimen comprised PBMCs, sampled at surgery. This sequence joins TRBV7-2 and TRBJ2-2, with no clear D. The CDR3 DNA reads as TGTGCCAGCAGCTTAAGCCTCGGCGGGGAGCTGTTTTTT. It specifies CASSLSLGGELFF.